This T cell receptor beta chain originates from a study of blood T cell repertoires in COVID-19. In the study overall: COVID-19 samples collected from the United States, Italy and Spain covered acute and convalescent phases.

Original processing notes: Cell counts per sample came from amplifying reference gene primers. Here immunoSEQ multiplex PCR was the method, and the copy in TCRdb shows in-frame clones only, minus some. That table gives V, J and clone size, and the DNA gave D and trimming. The table has about 190,000 clones, about 90% seen once. The TCR sequence derives from a man aged 60 to 69 with active or convalescent COVID-19. Sequenced input: peripheral blood.

CDR3 nucleotides: TGTGCCAGCAGCCCCCGCGAAACAGATACGCAGTATTTT. Amino acid sequence: CASSPRETDTQYF. This chain connects TRBV3-1 (or the pseudogene TRBV3-2) to TRBJ2-3; D is unresolved. Germline CDR1 is LGHDT and CDR2 is YNNKEL (reference sequence). V was cut by 4 bases and J by 3 bases, with 8 bases left in between. This CDR3 has 13 amino acids.